This T cell receptor beta chain was identified during a study of cytomegalovirus exposure and HLA in healthy donors. The trim removed 5 bases at V and 2 bases at J, leaving 9 bases unmatched. The CDR3 has 18 residues. Germline lookup yields CDR1 SNHLY and CDR2 FYNNEI. 13 Jbeta primers and 60 Vbeta primers were used for the PCR. Profiling relied on immunoSEQ multiplex PCR, and the TCRdb table lists in-frame clones only, not all of them. The sample has approximately 110,000 clones, 50% to 70% seen once; the top ten hold 3.8%. This clone showed up just a few times. The receptor was isolated from a man aged 25-40 years in good health and CMV-seropositive. Sequencing was performed on PBMCs. The chain uses TRBV2 and TRBJ2-3; 14 nucleotides line up with TRBD2. The CDR3 bases are TGTGCCAGCAGTCAAAACAGGGGACTAGCGGGGGACACAGATACGCAGTATTTT. Translated, it gives CASSQNRGLAGDTDTQYF.